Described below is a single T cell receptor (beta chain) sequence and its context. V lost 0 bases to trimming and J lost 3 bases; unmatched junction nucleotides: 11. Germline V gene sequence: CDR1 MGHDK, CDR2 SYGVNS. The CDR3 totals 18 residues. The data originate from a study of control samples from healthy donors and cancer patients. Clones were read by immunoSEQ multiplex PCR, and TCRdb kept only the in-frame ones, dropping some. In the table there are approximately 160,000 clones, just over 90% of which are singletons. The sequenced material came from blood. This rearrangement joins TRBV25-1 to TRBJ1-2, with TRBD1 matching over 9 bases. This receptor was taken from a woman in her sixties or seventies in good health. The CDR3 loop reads CASSEYPIDRGVDYGYTF. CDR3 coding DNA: TGTGCCAGCAGTGAATACCCCATCGACAGGGGGGTTGACTATGGCTACACCTTC.